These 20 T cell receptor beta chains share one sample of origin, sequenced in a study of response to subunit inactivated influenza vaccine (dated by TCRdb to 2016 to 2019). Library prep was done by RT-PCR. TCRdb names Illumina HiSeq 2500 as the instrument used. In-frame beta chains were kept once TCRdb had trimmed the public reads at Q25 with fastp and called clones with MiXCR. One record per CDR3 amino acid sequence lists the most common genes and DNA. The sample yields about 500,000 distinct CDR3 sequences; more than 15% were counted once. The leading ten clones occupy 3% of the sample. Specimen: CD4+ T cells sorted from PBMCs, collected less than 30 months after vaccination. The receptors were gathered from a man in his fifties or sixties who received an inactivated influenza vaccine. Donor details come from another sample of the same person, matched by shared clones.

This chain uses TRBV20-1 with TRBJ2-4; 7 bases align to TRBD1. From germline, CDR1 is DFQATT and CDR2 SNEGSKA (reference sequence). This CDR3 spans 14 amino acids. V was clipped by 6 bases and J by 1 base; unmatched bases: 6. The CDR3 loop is CSAMTTGAKNIQYF. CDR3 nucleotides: TGCAGTGCGATGACGACAGGGGCCAAAAACATTCAGTACTTC.

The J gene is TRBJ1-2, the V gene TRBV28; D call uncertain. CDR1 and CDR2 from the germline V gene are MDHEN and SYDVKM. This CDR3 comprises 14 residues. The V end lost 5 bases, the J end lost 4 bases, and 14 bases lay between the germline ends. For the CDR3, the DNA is TGTGCCAGCAGTCCATTGGACGGAGGCTATGGCTACACCTTC. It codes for CASSPLDGGYGYTF.

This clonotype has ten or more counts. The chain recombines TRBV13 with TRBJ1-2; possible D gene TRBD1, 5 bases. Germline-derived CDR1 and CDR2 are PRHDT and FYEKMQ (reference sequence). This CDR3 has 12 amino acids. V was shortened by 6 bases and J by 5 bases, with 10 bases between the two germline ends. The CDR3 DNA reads TGTGCCAGCAGTCGGCCAGGGTATGGCTACACCTTC. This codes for CASSRPGYGYTF.

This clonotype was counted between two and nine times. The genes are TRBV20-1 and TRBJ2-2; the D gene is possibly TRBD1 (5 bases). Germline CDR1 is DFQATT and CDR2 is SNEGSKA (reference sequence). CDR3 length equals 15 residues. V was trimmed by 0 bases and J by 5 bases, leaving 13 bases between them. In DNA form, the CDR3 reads TGCAGTGCTAGAGACTCAGGGTTCAAGACCGGGGAGCTGTTTTTT. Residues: CSARDSGFKTGELFF.

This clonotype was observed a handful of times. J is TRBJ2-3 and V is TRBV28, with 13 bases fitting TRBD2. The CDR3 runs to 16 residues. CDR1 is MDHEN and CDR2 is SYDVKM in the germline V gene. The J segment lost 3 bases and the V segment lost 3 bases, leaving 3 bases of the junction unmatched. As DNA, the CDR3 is TGTGCCAGCAGTTTTGCACTAGCGGGAGGGACAGATACGCAGTATTTT. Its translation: CASSFALAGGTDTQYF. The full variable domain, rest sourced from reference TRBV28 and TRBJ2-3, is DVKVTQSSRYLVKRTGEKVFLECVQDMDHENMFWYRQDPGLGLRLIYFSYDVKMKEKGDIPEGYSVSREKKERFSLILESASTNQTSMYLCASSFALAGGTDTQYFGPGTRLTVL.

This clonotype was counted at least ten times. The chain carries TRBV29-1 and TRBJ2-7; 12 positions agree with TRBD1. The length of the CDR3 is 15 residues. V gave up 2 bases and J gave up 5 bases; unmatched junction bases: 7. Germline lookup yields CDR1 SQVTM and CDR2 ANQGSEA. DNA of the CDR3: TGCAGCGTTGAAAAGGGACAGGGGGCCAAAAACGAGCAGTACTTC. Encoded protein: CSVEKGQGAKNEQYF.

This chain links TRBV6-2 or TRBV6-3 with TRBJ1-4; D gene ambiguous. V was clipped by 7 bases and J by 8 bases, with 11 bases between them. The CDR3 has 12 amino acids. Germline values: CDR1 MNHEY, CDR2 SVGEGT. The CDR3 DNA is TGTGCCAGCAACGACCGCGGGGAAAAACTGTTTTTT. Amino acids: CASNDRGEKLFF.

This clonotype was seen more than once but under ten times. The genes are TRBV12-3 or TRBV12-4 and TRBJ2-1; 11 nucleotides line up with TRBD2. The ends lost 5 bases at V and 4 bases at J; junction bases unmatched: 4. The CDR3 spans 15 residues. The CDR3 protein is CASSPVAGGYNEQFF. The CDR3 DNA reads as TGTGCCAGCAGTCCAGTAGCGGGAGGGTACAATGAGCAGTTCTTC.

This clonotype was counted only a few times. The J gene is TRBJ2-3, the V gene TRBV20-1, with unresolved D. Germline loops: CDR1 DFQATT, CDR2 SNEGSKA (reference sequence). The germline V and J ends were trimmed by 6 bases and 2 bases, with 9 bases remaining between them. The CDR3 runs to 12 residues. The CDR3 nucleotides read TGCAGTGCCCGGGTGTCCACAGATACGCAGTATTTT. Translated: CSARVSTDTQYF.

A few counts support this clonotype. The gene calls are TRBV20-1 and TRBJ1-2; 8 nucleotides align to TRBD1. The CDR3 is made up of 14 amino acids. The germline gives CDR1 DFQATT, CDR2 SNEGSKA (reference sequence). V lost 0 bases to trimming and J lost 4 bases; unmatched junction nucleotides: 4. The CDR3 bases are TGCAGTGCTAGAGATGGGACAGGACTCTATGGCTACACCTTC. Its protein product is CSARDGTGLYGYTF.

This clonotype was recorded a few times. The CDR3 here is CASSRNRGMTGELFF. The CDR3 nucleotides are TGTGCCAGCAGCCGAAACAGGGGAATGACCGGGGAGCTGTTTTTT. The chain combines TRBV11-2 with TRBJ2-2, with 7 bases aligning to TRBD1. V trimming: 5 bases; J trimming: 5 bases; junction bases outside the gene matches: 8. CDR1 and CDR2 (germline): SGHAT, FQNNGV. The CDR3 sequence is 15 residues long.

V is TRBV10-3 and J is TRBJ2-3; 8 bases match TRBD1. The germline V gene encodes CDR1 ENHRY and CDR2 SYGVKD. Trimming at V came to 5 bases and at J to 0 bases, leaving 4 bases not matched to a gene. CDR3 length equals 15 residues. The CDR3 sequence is CAISNDRGSTDTQYF. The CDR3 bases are TGTGCCATCAGTAATGACAGGGGTAGCACAGATACGCAGTATTTT.

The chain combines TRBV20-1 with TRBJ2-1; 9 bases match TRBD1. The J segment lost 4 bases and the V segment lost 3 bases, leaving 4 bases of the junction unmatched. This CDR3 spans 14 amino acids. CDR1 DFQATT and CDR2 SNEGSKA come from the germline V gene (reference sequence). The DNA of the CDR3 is TGCAGTGCTAGCTGGGACAGGGTTTACAATGAGCAGTTCTTC. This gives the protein CSASWDRVYNEQFF.

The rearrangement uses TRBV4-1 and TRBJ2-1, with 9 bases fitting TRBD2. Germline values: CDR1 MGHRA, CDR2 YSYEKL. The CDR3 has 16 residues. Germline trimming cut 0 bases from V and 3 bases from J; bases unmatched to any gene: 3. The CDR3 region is CASSQDASGNYNEQFF. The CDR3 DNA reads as TGCGCCAGCAGCCAAGATGCTAGCGGGAACTACAATGAGCAGTTCTTC.

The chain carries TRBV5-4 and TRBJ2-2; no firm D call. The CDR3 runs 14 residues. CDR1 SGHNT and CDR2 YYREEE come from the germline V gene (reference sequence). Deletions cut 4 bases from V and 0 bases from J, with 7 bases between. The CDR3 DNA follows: TGTGCCAGCAGCCGTGAAACGAACACCGGGGAGCTGTTTTTT. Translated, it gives CASSRETNTGELFF. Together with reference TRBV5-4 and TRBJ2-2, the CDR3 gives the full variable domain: ETGVTQSPTHLIKTRGQQVTLRCSSQSGHNTVSWYQQALGQGPQFIFQYYREEENGRGNFPPRFSGLQFPNYSSELNVNALELDDSALYLCASSRETNTGELFFGEGSRLTVL.

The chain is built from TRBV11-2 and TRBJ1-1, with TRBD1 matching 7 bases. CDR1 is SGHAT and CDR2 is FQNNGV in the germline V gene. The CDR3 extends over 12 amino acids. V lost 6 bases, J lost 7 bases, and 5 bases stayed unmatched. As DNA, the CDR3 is TGTGCCAGCAGACGGACAGGACTTGAAGCTTTCTTT. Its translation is CASRRTGLEAFF.

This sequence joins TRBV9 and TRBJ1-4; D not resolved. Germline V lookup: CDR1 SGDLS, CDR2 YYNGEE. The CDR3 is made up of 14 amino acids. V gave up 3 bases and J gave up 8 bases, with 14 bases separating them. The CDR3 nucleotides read TGTGCCAGCAGCGCTGGAGGGATTGGCGAAAAACTGTTTTTT. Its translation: CASSAGGIGEKLFF.

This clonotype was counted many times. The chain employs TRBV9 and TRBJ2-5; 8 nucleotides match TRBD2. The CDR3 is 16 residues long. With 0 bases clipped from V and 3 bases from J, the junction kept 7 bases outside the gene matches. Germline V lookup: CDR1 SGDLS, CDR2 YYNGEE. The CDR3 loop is CASSVATGLGEETQYF. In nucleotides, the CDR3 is TGTGCCAGCAGCGTAGCTACGGGACTAGGGGAAGAGACCCAGTACTTC.

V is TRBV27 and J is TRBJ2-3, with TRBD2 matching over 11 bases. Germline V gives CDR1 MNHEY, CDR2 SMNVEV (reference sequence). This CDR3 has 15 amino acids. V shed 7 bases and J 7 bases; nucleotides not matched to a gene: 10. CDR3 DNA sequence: TGTGCCAGCACACGCCTAGCGGGAGGCCGGAATACGCAGTATTTT. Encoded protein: CASTRLAGGRNTQYF.

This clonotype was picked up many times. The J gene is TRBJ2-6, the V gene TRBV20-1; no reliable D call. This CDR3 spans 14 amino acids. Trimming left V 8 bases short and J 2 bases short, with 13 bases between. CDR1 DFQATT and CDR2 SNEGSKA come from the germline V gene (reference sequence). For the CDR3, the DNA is TGCAGTACCTACGACCGAACTGGGGCCAACGTCCTGACTTTC. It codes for CSTYDRTGANVLTF.